These 18 T cell receptor beta chains came from one sample sequenced in a study of T cell responses to AZD1222 COVID-19 vaccine. Generated by immunoSEQ multiplex PCR, the TCRdb table keeps only in-frame clones and is missing some. This sample has 50,000 or so clones, with approximately 88% found just once. Material: peripheral blood, obtained on day 0 of AZD1222 vaccination. These receptors all stem from an adult in good health.

This chain connects TRBV9 to TRBJ2-1; 10 nucleotides align to TRBD1. J lost 2 bases, V lost 4 bases, and 6 bases had no gene match. Looked up from germline, CDR1 is SGDLS and CDR2 is YYNGEE. The CDR3 runs 16 residues. In DNA form, the CDR3 reads TGTGCCAGCAGCCAAGACAGGGGGCCTGCCTACAATGAGCAGTTCTTC. Its protein is CASSQDRGPAYNEQFF.

This rearrangement joins TRBV5-4 to TRBJ2-7; 9 bases line up with TRBD1. V lost 4 bases, J lost 3 bases, and 11 bases stayed unmatched. CDR3 length: 16 amino acids. Per the germline V gene, CDR1 is SGHNT and CDR2 is YYREEE (reference sequence). CDR3 sequence (DNA): TGTGCCAGCAGCGCCACCGGGACAGGGAAAATCTACGAGCAGTACTTC. Its translation: CASSATGTGKIYEQYF.

The chain recombines TRBV2 with TRBJ2-1, with TRBD2 matching over 12 bases. The germline gives CDR1 SNHLY, CDR2 FYNNEI. Losses at the gene ends were 6 bases for V and 3 bases for J; bases not matched to a gene: 3. This CDR3 contains 15 residues. The CDR3 DNA sequence: TGTGCCAGCAGGAGGACTAGCGGGAACTACAATGAGCAGTTCTTC. It is translated as CASRRTSGNYNEQFF.

Written as DNA, the CDR3 is TGTGCCACCAGCAGAGATCTCGTCAATGAGCAGTTCTTC. It encodes CATSRDLVNEQFF. The chain has TRBV15 and TRBJ2-1, with D hard to call. In germline, CDR1 is LNHNV, CDR2 YYDKDF (reference sequence). This CDR3 contains 13 residues. Between the trimmed V and J ends, which lost 0 bases and 6 bases, there was a span of 6 bases. The variable domain in full, completed from reference TRBV15 and TRBJ2-1, reads DAMVIQNPRYQVTQFGKPVTLSCSQTLNHNVMYWYQQKSSQAPKLLFHYYDKDFNNEADTPDNFQSRRPNTSFCFLDIRSPGLGDTAMYLCATSRDLVNEQFFGPGTRLTVL.

The chain is built from TRBV7-2 and TRBJ1-2, with TRBD1 matching over 7 bases. CDR3 length: 14 amino acids. Germline CDR1 is SGHTA and CDR2 is FQGNSA. Trimming removed 5 bases from V and 5 bases from J; junction bases left unmatched: 8. The DNA of the CDR3 is TGTGCCAGCAGCGCAGACAGGGTCTTGTATGGCTACACCTTC. This encodes CASSADRVLYGYTF. Full variable domain (remainder filled in from reference TRBV7-2 and TRBJ1-2): GAGVSQSPSNKVTEKGKDVELRCDPISGHTALYWYRQSLGQGLEFLIYFQGNSAPDKSGLPSDRFSAERTGGSVSTLTIQRTQQEDSAVYLCASSADRVLYGYTFGSGTRLTVV.

V usage is TRBV2 and J usage is TRBJ1-6; D is unresolved. Trimming removed 5 bases at V and 5 bases at J, with 16 bases between. CDR3 length: 16 amino acids. CDR1 and CDR2 from the germline V gene are SNHLY and FYNNEI. CDR3: CASSPRGSENNSPLHF. CDR3 nucleotide sequence: TGTGCCAGCAGTCCACGGGGATCCGAGAATAATTCACCCCTCCACTTT.

This sequence joins TRBV5-1 and TRBJ2-5; 7 bases line up with TRBD1. Germline V gene data show CDR1 as SGHRS and CDR2 as YFSETQ. V trimming: 0 bases; J trimming: 2 bases; junction bases outside the gene matches: 4. The CDR3 spans 15 residues. The CDR3 DNA reads as TGCGCCAGCAGCTTGGCCACAGGGGCGCAAGAGACCCAGTACTTC. This codes for CASSLATGAQETQYF.

The rearrangement joins TRBV7-2 to TRBJ2-5, with D perhaps given as TRBD1 or TRBD2 (6 bases each). CDR1 and CDR2 from the germline V gene are SGHTA and FQGNSA. Deletions cut 2 bases from V and 5 bases from J, with 12 bases between. CDR3 size: 14 residues. CDR3 DNA: TGTGCCAGCAGCTTATTAGGGGGGATGGAGACCCAGTACTTC. As protein: CASSLLGGMETQYF.

V and J are TRBV4-1 and TRBJ1-4; TRBD1 matches at 10 bases. The CDR3 runs 16 residues. The trim removed 7 bases at V and 2 bases at J, leaving 7 bases unmatched. Germline CDR1 is MGHRA and CDR2 is YSYEKL. As DNA, the CDR3 is TGCGCCAGCAAATTGACAGGGGGCGCGACTAATGAAAAACTGTTTTTT. The encoded protein is CASKLTGGATNEKLFF.

V usage is TRBV15 and J usage is TRBJ2-3, with 8 bases matching TRBD2. Germline V gene lookup returns CDR1 LNHNV and CDR2 YYDKDF (reference sequence). Trimming cost V 5 bases and J 4 bases; bases outside gene matches: 8. The length of the CDR3 is 15 residues. CDR3 DNA sequence: TGTGCCACCAGCCGTCAGCGGGAGTACCCAGATACGCAGTATTTT. This sequence encodes CATSRQREYPDTQYF.

V and J are TRBV6-2 or TRBV6-3 and TRBJ1-2; 7 bases match TRBD1. The germline V gene encodes CDR1 MNHEY and CDR2 SVGEGT. The CDR3 is 17 residues long. After removal of 0 bases from V and 3 bases from J, the junction contained 10 bases not matched to a gene. The CDR3 is CASSYSSGTAFDYGYTF. The CDR3 DNA reads as TGTGCCAGCAGTTACTCGTCCGGGACAGCGTTCGACTATGGCTACACCTTC.

The chain links TRBV5-1 to TRBJ2-1, with TRBD2 identical over 7 bases. Germline CDR1 SGHRS, CDR2 YFSETQ. Germline trimming cut 5 bases from V and 2 bases from J; bases unmatched to any gene: 7. The CDR3 sequence is 15 residues long. This CDR3 is CASSSTSAAYNEQFF. As DNA, the CDR3 is TGCGCCAGCAGTAGTACTAGCGCCGCCTACAATGAGCAGTTCTTC.

This chain joins TRBV7-3 and TRBJ2-2; 12 positions match TRBD2. V dropped 8 bases and J dropped 0; count of bases not matched to a gene: 4. There are 16 residues in the CDR3. The germline gives CDR1 SGHTA, CDR2 FQGTGA. The CDR3 is CASGLAGGPNTGELFF. The CDR3 nucleotides are TGTGCCAGCGGCCTAGCGGGAGGGCCGAACACCGGGGAGCTGTTTTTT. The variable domain in full, completed from reference TRBV7-3 and TRBJ2-2, reads GAGVSQTPSNKVTEKGKYVELRCDPISGHTALYWYRQSLGQGPEFLIYFQGTGAADDSGLPNDRFFAVRPEGSVSTLKIQRTERGDSAVYLCASGLAGGPNTGELFFGEGSRLTVL.

The chain links TRBV29-1 to TRBJ2-2; 12 nucleotides match TRBD2. Germline values: CDR1 SQVTM, CDR2 ANQGSEA. The CDR3 loop spans 17 amino acids. V dropped 1 base and J dropped 3; count of bases not matched to a gene: 6. Here the CDR3 reads CSVEGLAGEGDTGELFF. The CDR3 nucleotides read TGCAGCGTTGAAGGACTAGCGGGAGAAGGGGACACCGGGGAGCTGTTTTTT.

This chain connects TRBV5-5 to TRBJ1-1; D perhaps matches TRBD1 (5 bases). The V and J ends lost 2 bases and 1 base respectively, with 12 bases between them. This CDR3 is 15 amino acids long. Germline loops: CDR1 SGHKS, CDR2 YYEKEE (reference sequence). CDR3 bases: TGTGCCAGCAGCTTTGCCAGGGCCCGGAACACTGAAGCTTTCTTT. This gives the protein CASSFARARNTEAFF.

This clone was recorded a few times. J is TRBJ2-7 and V is TRBV11-2; 8 bases are shared with TRBD2. Looked up from germline, CDR1 is SGHAT and CDR2 is FQNNGV. The ends lost 4 bases at V and 0 bases at J; junction bases unmatched: 11. This CDR3 contains 17 residues. In nucleotides, the CDR3 is TGTGCCAGCAGCTCCGTTGGGGGGACTAGGAGCTCCTACGAGCAGTACTTC. This translates into CASSSVGGTRSSYEQYF.

The chain joins TRBV6-5 to TRBJ1-1, with a weak D call TRBD1 (5 bases). V gave up 10 bases and J gave up 4 bases, with 16 bases separating them. Germline assignment: CDR1 MNHEY and CDR2 SVGAGI. This CDR3 is built from 13 residues. The CDR3 DNA sequence: TGTGCCACCAGACCCAGGGAAGGCACTGAAGCTTTCTTT. It encodes CATRPREGTEAFF.

This clone was recorded only once. The chain employs TRBV6-6 and TRBJ1-5; TRBD1 agrees at 8 bases. Germline V lookup: CDR1 MNHNY, CDR2 SVGAGI (reference sequence). Trimming took 4 bases from V and 5 from J; bases not matched to a gene: 7. CDR3 length equals 15 residues. CDR3 in amino acids: CASSFETGGDQPQHF. CDR3 sequence (DNA): TGTGCCAGCAGTTTCGAAACAGGGGGGGATCAGCCCCAGCATTTT.